The rows below give T cell receptor beta chains drawn from one sample of a study of CXCR3-negative and CXCR3-positive naive CD8 T cells. TCRdb reanalyzed the 5' RACE reads and collapses them to one entry per CDR3 protein, without DNA. In all, the sample yields 60,000 to 65,000 distinct CDR3 sequences. The sequencing sample was made of naive CXCR3+ CD8+ T cells from blood. All receptors come from a human donor in good health. Some clones in this sample may be carry-over from other donors' samples. Each CDR3 is given with its conserved first and last residue. The order of the fields is CDR3 length, V gene, J gene, CDR3 protein.

CDR3 length: 16
V gene: TRBV29-1
J gene: TRBJ2-5
CDR3 protein: CSVEDGGQGGQETQYF

CDR3 length: 13
V gene: TRBV20-1
J gene: TRBJ2-7
CDR3 protein: CSASKGEPYEQYF

CDR3 length: 12
V gene: TRBV7-9
J gene: TRBJ1-6
CDR3 protein: CASSLADSPLHF

CDR3 length: 14
V gene: TRBV20-1
J gene: TRBJ1-3
CDR3 protein: CSARVWGSGNTIYF

CDR3 length: 15
V gene: TRBV4-3
J gene: TRBJ2-7
CDR3 protein: CASSQDGQGTYEQYF

CDR3 length: 14
V gene: TRBV28
J gene: TRBJ1-6
CDR3 protein: CASTLTGVGSPLHF

CDR3 length: 15
V gene: TRBV23-1
J gene: TRBJ1-2
CDR3 protein: CASGSMGTQFYGYTF

CDR3 length: 14
V gene: TRBV5-4
J gene: TRBJ2-7
CDR3 protein: CASSWGAGSYEQYF

CDR3 length: 17
V gene: TRBV27
J gene: TRBJ2-1
CDR3 protein: CASSSLLAGVYYNEQFF

CDR3 length: 14
V gene: TRBV7-9
J gene: TRBJ2-7
CDR3 protein: CASSGRDRPVEQYF

CDR3 length: 12
V gene: TRBV19
J gene: TRBJ2-7
CDR3 protein: CASSPYQGEQYF

CDR3 length: 15
V gene: TRBV28
J gene: TRBJ1-1
CDR3 protein: CASSHPPSWNTEAFF

CDR3 length: 12
V gene: TRBV10-1
J gene: TRBJ1-1
CDR3 protein: CASSDLNTGAFF

CDR3 length: 13
V gene: TRBV5-1
J gene: TRBJ2-7
CDR3 protein: CTSSVGGPYEQYF

CDR3 length: 15
V gene: TRBV11-2
J gene: TRBJ2-2
CDR3 protein: CASSLDGSHTGELFF

CDR3 length: 12
V gene: TRBV28
J gene: TRBJ1-1
CDR3 protein: CASSLKVTEAFF

CDR3 length: 15
V gene: TRBV6-2/TRBV6-3
J gene: TRBJ2-4
CDR3 protein: CASSYSRSSENIQYF

CDR3 length: 15
V gene: TRBV6-5
J gene: TRBJ2-7
CDR3 protein: CASSYSVEQAYEQYF

CDR3 length: 13
V gene: TRBV5-1
J gene: TRBJ2-5
CDR3 protein: CASSPHDGETQYF

CDR3 length: 13
V gene: TRBV20-1
J gene: TRBJ2-7
CDR3 protein: CSARDGRAYEQYF

CDR3 length: 14
V gene: TRBV6-6
J gene: TRBJ1-1
CDR3 protein: CASSSGPLNTEAFF

CDR3 length: 17
V gene: TRBV20-1
J gene: TRBJ1-6
CDR3 protein: CSAREIKTSSYNSPLHF

CDR3 length: 13
V gene: TRBV7-2
J gene: TRBJ2-1
CDR3 protein: CASAPGGYNEQFF

CDR3 length: 15
V gene: TRBV7-9
J gene: TRBJ2-7
CDR3 protein: CASSQGGTLTDEQYF

CDR3 length: 12
V gene: TRBV28
J gene: TRBJ2-2
CDR3 protein: CASSSSVVELFF